This paragraph covers one TCR beta chain sequence. Its specificity is not known. This record comes from a study of CXCR3-negative and CXCR3-positive naive CD8 T cells. Whole-study findings and limits: Hydrophobicity was higher for TRB CDR3s found in CXCR3-positive naive cells than in CXCR3-negative naive cells.

Germline V gene sequence: CDR1 SEHNR, CDR2 FQNEAQ (reference sequence). The CDR3 runs to 13 residues. Cells classed as naive CD8+ T cells were CD45RO-CCR7+CD27+CD95-. cDNA libraries for TRB were generated by 5' RACE incorporating UMI labels. TCRdb re-called the 5' RACE reads; one entry per CDR3 protein, DNA not given. Its clone listing holds under 75,000 distinct CDR3 sequences. This clonotype originated in a human donor in good health. Some clones in this sample may be carry-over from other donors' samples. Sequenced sample: naive CXCR3- CD8+ T cells from blood. The subset here: CD45RO-CCR7+CD27+CD95- naive CD8+ T cells lacking CXCR3 (TNR3-). The chain carries TRBV7-9 and TRBJ1-1; checking the TCRdb D call of TRBD1 is not possible without DNA. CDR3 region: CASSDWTENRAFF.